The rows below give T cell receptor beta chains drawn from one sample of a study of regulatory T cells in long-lasting Graves disease. TCRdb reprocessed the multiplex PCR reads via MiXCR and lists one record per CDR3 protein. The sample holds around 450,000 distinct CDR3 sequences; under 15% are singletons and the top ten take around 17%. The same specimen was also included in a second study, on T cells in Graves' hyperthyroidism and ophthalmopathy.

Sequences were derived from peripheral blood mononuclear cells (PBMCs), sampled at new diagnosis, from a patient treated with antithyroid drugs. The receptor source for this set is a woman younger than 45 with Graves disease. Each CDR3 is given with its conserved first and last residue. The order of the fields is clone size, D gene, V gene, J gene, CDR3 DNA, CDR3 protein. A D gene is named only where the DNA matches it firmly. Not all rows give a size; the values are once, few, many and, for expanded clones, a class.

size: many; D: TRBD1; V: TRBV29-1; J: TRBJ2-5; DNA: TGCAGCGTTGAACCGGGACAGATACAAGAGACCCAGTACTTC; CDR3: CSVEPGQIQETQYF
size: many; D: TRBD1; V: TRBV24-1; J: TRBJ2-7; DNA: TGTGCCACCAGTGCTGTGGGGGGACAGGGCTCCTACGAGCAGTACTTC; CDR3: CATSAVGGQGSYEQYF
size: -; D: TRBD1; V: TRBV20-1; J: TRBJ2-7; DNA: TGCAGTGCTACTCCTACCCGGGACAGGGTCCCCTACGAGCAGTACTTC; CDR3: CSATPTRDRVPYEQYF
size: few; D: -; V: TRBV4-2; J: TRBJ2-7; DNA: TGTGCCAGCAGCCAAGATTTCGGGTACGAGCAGTACTTC; CDR3: CASSQDFGYEQYF
size: many; D: TRBD2; V: TRBV12-3/TRBV12-4; J: TRBJ2-1; DNA: TGTGCCAGCAGTGGCGGGACTAGCGGGAGAAGCTCCTACAATGAGCAGTTCTTC; CDR3: CASSGGTSGRSSYNEQFF
size: many; D: TRBD2; V: TRBV6-1; J: TRBJ2-5; DNA: TGTGCCAGCAGGGCCGGGACTAGCGGAGGCAGGGGGGAGACCCAGTACTTC; CDR3: CASRAGTSGGRGETQYF
size: -; D: -; V: TRBV5-1; J: TRBJ1-2; DNA: TGCGCCAGCAGCTTGGACGCAGGGCTCGGCGGCTATGGCTACACCTTC; CDR3: CASSLDAGLGGYGYTF
size: many; D: TRBD2; V: TRBV2; J: TRBJ2-5; DNA: TGTGCCAGCAGTGAGGTGGGACTAGCGGGAGGAGAGACCCAGTACTTC; CDR3: CASSEVGLAGGETQYF
size: many; D: TRBD1; V: TRBV5-6; J: TRBJ1-1; DNA: TGTGCCAGCAGCTTCCGGACAGGGGAAGCTTTCTTT; CDR3: CASSFRTGEAFF
size: many; D: TRBD2; V: TRBV7-9; J: TRBJ2-1; DNA: TGTGCCAGCAGCTTTTCTCTCGGGACTAATGTAGGTGAGCAGTTCTTC; CDR3: CASSFSLGTNVGEQFF
size: many; D: -; V: TRBV28; J: TRBJ2-7; DNA: TGTGCCAGCAATACCAGGAACCGGGACCGGGGGAGCCACGGGCAGTACTTC; CDR3: CASNTRNRDRGSHGQYF